The present T cell receptor beta chain was sequenced within a study of cytomegalovirus exposure and HLA in healthy donors. Study-wide results and limits: It was reportedly the case that the classifier diagnosed cytomegalovirus status with high specificity and sensitivity.

As concerns this clone: Its specificity is not known.

Assay used: immunoSEQ multiplex PCR; TCRdb lists only in-frame clones, some missing. The sample records fewer than 300,000 clones, 88% being singletons. The CDR3 consists of 15 residues. V shed 4 bases and J 7 bases; nucleotides not matched to a gene: 11. Looked up from germline, CDR1 is SGDLS and CDR2 is YYNGEE. The TCR comes from a woman aged 18-29 years in good health and CMV-seronegative. What was sequenced was PBMCs. The chain uses TRBV9 and TRBJ2-1; 7 bases line up with TRBD2. The CDR3 region is CASSPIFRGVNEQFF. The CDR3 bases are TGTGCCAGCAGCCCCATTTTTCGGGGGGTGAATGAGCAGTTCTTC.